Presented here are 5 T cell receptor beta chains from one specimen sequenced in a study of cytomegalovirus exposure and HLA in healthy donors. The PCR contained 60 Vbeta and 13 Jbeta primers. The protocol was immunoSEQ multiplex PCR, while the TCRdb copy is restricted to in-frame clones and leaves out a portion. Here the sample spans about 120,000 clones, approximately 8.6% being singletons. Sequenced: PBMCs. The source of these receptors is a woman aged 40-49 years in good health and CMV-seropositive.

This clone has just a few counts. The CDR3 nucleotides read TGTGCCAGCAGCCCTGGCCAGGTGAACACTGAAGCTTTCTTT. Residues: CASSPGQVNTEAFF. V and J are TRBV6-1 and TRBJ1-1; D unclear. V was cut by 6 bases and J by 0 bases, with 11 bases left in between. The germline CDR1 and CDR2 sequences are MNHNS and SASEGT. This CDR3 has 14 residues.

This clone has a handful of counts. V and J are TRBV6-5 and TRBJ1-5; 7 nucleotides line up with TRBD1. There are 13 residues in the CDR3. Germline CDR1 reads MNHEY; CDR2 reads SVGAGI. V lost 5 bases, J lost 6 bases, and 4 bases stayed unmatched. The CDR3 nucleotides are TGTGCCAGCAGTCGACAGGGCCGTCAGCCCCAGCATTTT. It codes for CASSRQGRQPQHF.

V gene TRBV6-6 combines with J gene TRBJ1-1, with 9 bases identical to TRBD1. The CDR3 covers 14 residues. Germline V lookup: CDR1 MNHNY, CDR2 SVGAGI (reference sequence). Unmatched junction bases numbered 12, after V lost 6 bases and J lost 10 bases. CDR3 sequence reads: CASRLGQGSIRAFF. The CDR3 DNA is TGTGCCAGCAGACTTGGACAGGGGTCAATCCGAGCTTTCTTT.

Only a few counts were recorded for this clone. The chain employs TRBV7-6 and TRBJ2-2; 11 bases are a match to TRBD2. Germline CDR1 SGHVS, CDR2 FNYEAQ. The CDR3 has 17 residues. The V segment lost 5 bases and the J segment 0 bases; nucleotides outside the gene matches: 5. Here the CDR3 reads CASSPLAGGTNTGELFF. The CDR3 bases are TGTGCCAGCAGCCCTCTAGCGGGGGGAACGAACACCGGGGAGCTGTTTTTT.

This clone has only a few counts. The V and J genes are TRBV19 and TRBJ2-2; the D gene is possibly TRBD2 (5 bases). This CDR3 contains 15 residues. V was trimmed by 3 bases and J by 0 bases, leaving 8 bases between them. Germline V lookup: CDR1 LNHDA, CDR2 SQIVND (reference sequence). CDR3 DNA: TGTGCCAGTAGTATCCCGGGGACGAACACCGGGGAGCTGTTTTTT. It is translated as CASSIPGTNTGELFF.